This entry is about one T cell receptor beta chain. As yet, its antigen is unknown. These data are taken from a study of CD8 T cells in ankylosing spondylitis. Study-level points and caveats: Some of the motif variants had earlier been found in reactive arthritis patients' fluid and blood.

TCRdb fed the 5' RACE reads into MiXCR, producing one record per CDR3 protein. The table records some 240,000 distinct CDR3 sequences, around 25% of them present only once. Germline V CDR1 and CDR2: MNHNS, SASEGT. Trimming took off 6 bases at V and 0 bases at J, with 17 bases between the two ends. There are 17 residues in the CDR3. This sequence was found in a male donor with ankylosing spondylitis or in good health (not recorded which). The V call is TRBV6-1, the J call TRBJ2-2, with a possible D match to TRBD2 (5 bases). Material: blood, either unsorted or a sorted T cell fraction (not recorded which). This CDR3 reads CASSPSGEPSNTGELFF. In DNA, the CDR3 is TGTGCCAGCAGCCCCTCCGGGGAACCCTCGAACACCGGGGAGCTGTTTTTT.